A selection of T cell receptor beta chains follows, all from one sample in a study of Graves' ophthalmopathy and Graves' hyperthyroidism. MiXCR, run by TCRdb on the multiplex PCR reads, gives a single entry per CDR3 protein. The sample records around 1,200,000 distinct CDR3 sequences, less than 45% being singletons. The source material was peripheral blood or thyroid tissue (not recorded which). These receptors were obtained from an adult man with Graves' hyperthyroidism. Both conserved end residues are part of each CDR3. A D gene is named only where the DNA matches it firmly. Not every row has a clone size; where given, it reads once, few, many or a size class.

J gene,clone size,D gene,V gene,CDR3 DNA,CDR3 protein
TRBJ2-5,many,NA,TRBV12-3/TRBV12-4,TGTGCCAGCAGCCCTACTAGGTCGCAAGAGACCCAGTACTTC,CASSPTRSQETQYF
TRBJ2-7,once,TRBD2,TRBV11-2,TGTGCCAGCAGCTTAGTGGAACCGGGACTAGCGGGAAGCGAGCAGTACTTC,CASSLVEPGLAGSEQYF
TRBJ1-6,many,NA,TRBV19,TGTGCCAGTAGACCCCAGGGTGGGGATTCACCCCTCCACTTT,CASRPQGGDSPLHF
TRBJ2-1,NA,NA,TRBV24-1,TGTGCCACCAGTGGCATTCGCTCTAACAATGAGCAGTTCTTC,CATSGIRSNNEQFF
TRBJ1-1,NA,NA,TRBV29-1,TGCAGCGCCGACGGACGGGGTACTGAAGCTTTCTTT,CSADGRGTEAFF
TRBJ2-1,few,NA,TRBV7-9,TGTGCCAGCAGCTCCCCCCGTGAGGACGAGCAGTTCTTC,CASSSPREDEQFF
TRBJ2-5,NA,NA,TRBV20-1,TGCAGTGCTAGAGGACGATTCAGTGGGGGGACATCGTACTTC,CSARGRFSGGTSYF
TRBJ1-2,NA,NA,TRBV15,TGTGCCACCAGCAGAGAGGGTAGCGGCTACACCTTC,CATSREGSGYTF
TRBJ2-3,few,TRBD2,TRBV10-3,TGTGCCATCAGTGAATCGACTAGCGGTGTCACAGATACGCAGTATTTT,CAISESTSGVTDTQYF
TRBJ2-7,many,NA,TRBV4-3,TGCGCCAGCAGCCAAGATCACGGGCTCGAGCAGTACTTC,CASSQDHGLEQYF
TRBJ1-5,NA,NA,TRBV15,TGTGCCACCAGCAACGGGGACCAAGAGACCCAGCATTTT,CATSNGDQETQHF
TRBJ2-2,NA,NA,TRBV2,TGTGCCAGACAGGGTCCCGGGGAGCTGTTTTTT,CARQGPGELFF
TRBJ2-2,few,TRBD2,TRBV19,TGTGCCAGTAGTGGCGTTACTAGCGGTACGAACACCGGGGAGCTGTTTTTT,CASSGVTSGTNTGELFF
TRBJ2-7,NA,NA,TRBV4-2,TGTGCCAGCAGCGACCTAAGGGCCTACGAGCAGTACTTC,CASSDLRAYEQYF
TRBJ2-2,NA,NA,TRBV7-9,TGTGCCAGCAGCTTAGGGGCGACTAGTGGGGTCGGGGAGCTGTTTTTT,CASSLGATSGVGELFF
TRBJ2-5,few,TRBD1,TRBV20-1,TGCAGTGCTGACGGGACAGTTAAGTACCAAGAGACCCAGTACTTC,CSADGTVKYQETQYF
TRBJ1-3,NA,TRBD1,TRBV2,TGTGCCAGCAGTGTGGGACAGGGAAGTCGCTCTGGAAACACCATATATTTT,CASSVGQGSRSGNTIYF
TRBJ1-2,many,TRBD1,TRBV12-3/TRBV12-4,TGTGCCAGCAGTGGCGACAGGGGCTATGGCTACACCTTC,CASSGDRGYGYTF
TRBJ1-2,few,NA,TRBV7-9,TGTGCCAGCGGCTTGGACCCCCACTATGGCTACACCTTC,CASGLDPHYGYTF
TRBJ1-5,NA,TRBD1,TRBV10-3,TGTGCCATCAGAGGGACAGGTTGGGATCAGCCCCAGCATTTT,CAIRGTGWDQPQHF
TRBJ2-3,few,TRBD2,TRBV7-2,TGTGCCAGCAGCCACACTAGCGGAACAGATACGCAGTATTTT,CASSHTSGTDTQYF
TRBJ2-7,NA,TRBD2,TRBV10-3,TGTGCCATCAGCAAGGGACTAGCGGGAGCCTACAAGCAGTACTTC,CAISKGLAGAYKQYF
TRBJ1-1,NA,NA,TRBV5-1,TGCGCCAGCAGCTTCGGAAGGACGATGAACACTGAAGCTTTCTTT,CASSFGRTMNTEAFF
TRBJ2-2,many,NA,TRBV10-3,TGTGCCATCAGACAGACTGGGACCGGGGAGCTGTTTTTT,CAIRQTGTGELFF
TRBJ2-2,NA,NA,TRBV12-3/TRBV12-4,TGTGCCAGCAGTTCCGCCGTGATGGGGGGTTACACCGGGGAGCTGTTTTTT,CASSSAVMGGYTGELFF
TRBJ1-2,NA,TRBD1,TRBV10-3,TGTGCCACCGCCGGGACAGGGGACTATGGCTACACCTTC,CATAGTGDYGYTF
TRBJ1-2,NA,NA,TRBV29-1,TGCAGCGTTGAGGGACGAGGCTACACCTTC,CSVEGRGYTF
TRBJ1-2,NA,TRBD1,TRBV20-1,TGCAGTGCCATGACAGGGACCACCGCCAACACCTTC,CSAMTGTTANTF
TRBJ1-6,many,NA,TRBV7-2,TGTGCCAGCAGCTCAGATGAGGACTGGTATTCACCCCTCCACTTT,CASSSDEDWYSPLHF
TRBJ1-4,many,NA,TRBV7-2,TGTGCCAGCAGCTTAGAAAGGGCAGGGGCCGGAAAACTGTTTTTT,CASSLERAGAGKLFF
TRBJ2-3,NA,NA,TRBV24-1,TGTGCCGCCTCCCGCGGACGGGGCACAGATACGCAGTATTTT,CAASRGRGTDTQYF
TRBJ1-5,many,NA,TRBV4-3,TGCGCCAGCAATGAGGACCCATATAGCAATCAGCCCCAGCATTTT,CASNEDPYSNQPQHF
TRBJ1-2,many,NA,TRBV4-3,TGCGCCAGCAGCCAAGTACCAGTAGACGAGTCCCACTATGGCTACACCTTC,CASSQVPVDESHYGYTF
TRBJ2-6,many,NA,TRBV5-1,TGCGCCAGCATGGGGCCCGGGGCCAACGTCCTGACTTTC,CASMGPGANVLTF
TRBJ1-1,NA,TRBD1,TRBV12-3/TRBV12-4,TGTGCCAGCAGCGCCCCGCCGACAGGGCGCAACACTGAAGCTTTCTTT,CASSAPPTGRNTEAFF
TRBJ2-7,many,NA,TRBV12-3/TRBV12-4,TGTGCCAGCAGTTTATCTACAGGGTCCTACGAGCAGTACTTC,CASSLSTGSYEQYF
TRBJ1-2,NA,NA,TRBV4-3,TGCGCCAGCAGCCCAGATGTCAGGATCGGGTATGGCTACACCTTC,CASSPDVRIGYGYTF
TRBJ2-5,many,NA,TRBV10-3,TGTGCCATCAGTGAGTCGACTCTAGAGACCCAGTACTTC,CAISESTLETQYF
TRBJ2-7,many,NA,TRBV19,TGTGCCAGTAGTATAGACAGTAGTACCTACGAGCAGTACTTC,CASSIDSSTYEQYF
TRBJ1-1,many,NA,TRBV29-1,TGCAGCGTTGAGGGAAGTAGGGGCACGAACACTGAAGCTTTCTTT,CSVEGSRGTNTEAFF
TRBJ1-6,many,NA,TRBV20-1,TGCAGTGCTAGGAAGGGCGTAGTAAATTCACCCCTCCACTTT,CSARKGVVNSPLHF
TRBJ1-2,many,NA,TRBV14,TGTGCCAGCAGCCAAGCCCCCACTCGCTCGGGGGGCTACACCTTC,CASSQAPTRSGGYTF
TRBJ2-2,many,TRBD1,TRBV2,TGTGCCAGCACCCGGGACAGGGCGATTCTAGCGGAGACCGGGGAGCTGTTTTTT,CASTRDRAILAETGELFF
TRBJ2-7,many,NA,TRBV7-9,TGTGCCAGCAGCCTAGATGCAGTTGCTAGCCAGTACGAGCAGTACTTC,CASSLDAVASQYEQYF
TRBJ1-5,NA,NA,TRBV12-3/TRBV12-4,NA,CASSSSAGSSNQPQHF
TRBJ2-5,NA,NA,TRBV7-2,TGTGCCAGCAGCCCAGGGTTGGGCAGGGCTCGCCTCCAAGAGACCCAGTACTTC,CASSPGLGRARLQETQYF
TRBJ1-5,few,NA,TRBV5-6,TGTGCCAGCAGCTTCGGCAGGCATCAGCCCCAGCATTTT,CASSFGRHQPQHF
TRBJ1-2,NA,NA,TRBV11-2,TGTGCCAGCAGCTTAGGCAGCGTCTCCGATAAATCGGCTGCCTTCTATGGCTACACCTTC,CASSLGSVSDKSAAFYGYTF
TRBJ2-7,NA,NA,TRBV5-1,TGCGCCAGCAGCTTGGCCCGCGCTGACTACGAGCAGTACTTC,CASSLARADYEQYF
TRBJ2-5,many,TRBD2,TRBV7-8,TGTGCCAGCAGCTCGAGCGGGGGGGCCCTCCGAGAGACCCAGTACTTC,CASSSSGGALRETQYF
TRBJ2-7,NA,TRBD2,TRBV4-2,TGTGCCAGCAGCCAAGAGTCTAGCGGGTCCCCCTACGAGCAGTACTTC,CASSQESSGSPYEQYF
TRBJ1-5,NA,TRBD1,TRBV4-3,TGCGCCAGCAGCCAAGATCGAGACAGGGGAAGCAATCAGCCCCAGCATTTT,CASSQDRDRGSNQPQHF
TRBJ1-1,many,TRBD1,TRBV12-3/TRBV12-4,TGTGCCAGCACCGCGGACAGGAACGAAGCTTTCTTT,CASTADRNEAFF
TRBJ2-7,few,NA,TRBV2,TGTGCCAGCAAACGGACAGTGACCTACGAGCAGTACTTC,CASKRTVTYEQYF
TRBJ2-3,once,NA,TRBV29-1,TGCAGCGTTGGAGGACTCCCAGATACGCAGTATTTT,CSVGGLPDTQYF